The 22 T cell receptor beta chains reported below all come from one sample, sequenced in a study of blood T cell repertoires in COVID-19. Produced via immunoSEQ multiplex PCR; TCRdb's table is partial and in-frame only. Seen here are 150,000 to 200,000 clones, around 79% observed once, and the top ten hold approximately 6%. The source material was peripheral blood. The source of these receptors is a middle-aged woman with COVID-19, enrolled during active disease.

This clone was detected only a few times. The CDR3 loop is CASSQDLAGHNQPQHF. Written as DNA, the CDR3 is TGCGCCAGCAGCCAAGATTTGGCAGGTCACAATCAGCCCCAGCATTTT. The gene calls are TRBV4-3 and TRBJ1-5; D unresolved. V lost 0 bases and J 3 bases, leaving 12 bases between the germline ends. Germline CDR1 LGHNA, CDR2 YSLEER. CDR3 length: 16 residues.

The V call is TRBV30, the J call TRBJ2-7; TRBD1 might be the D (6 bases). V lost 2 bases to trimming and J lost 1 base, with 9 bases between them. Per germline, CDR1 GTSNPN and CDR2 SVGIG (reference sequence). The CDR3 covers 13 residues. In nucleotides, the CDR3 is TGTGCCTGGAGTCGACAGGTATCCTACGAGCAGTACTTC. This translates into CAWSRQVSYEQYF.

Regarding this clone: The same CDR3 also results from other DNA sequences found in this sample. The chain uses TRBV20-1 and TRBJ2-7, with D perhaps matching TRBD1 (6 bases). The V gene's germline CDR1 is DFQATT and CDR2 SNEGSKA (reference sequence). Trimming left V 3 bases short and J 2 bases short, with 8 bases between. The CDR3 totals 12 residues. The CDR3 nucleotides read TGCAGTGCTAGTAACAGGGCCTACGAGCAGTACTTC. Residues: CSASNRAYEQYF.

The J gene is TRBJ2-1, the V gene TRBV5-1; D perhaps matches TRBD1 (5 bases). Trimming pared 4 bases from V and 0 bases from J, leaving 11 bases between. From germline, CDR1 is SGHRS and CDR2 YFSETQ. The length of the CDR3 is 15 residues. CDR3 nucleotides: TGCGCCAGCAGCATCACAGGCAGCTCCTACAATGAGCAGTTCTTC. The encoded protein is CASSITGSSYNEQFF.

In this sample, this clone turned up a few times. The chain is built from TRBV5-4 and TRBJ2-5; 8 bases map to TRBD1. The CDR3 length is 14 residues. CDR1 and CDR2 (germline): SGHNT, YYREEE (reference sequence). The J segment lost 3 bases and the V segment lost 5 bases, leaving 6 bases of the junction unmatched. The DNA for the CDR3 is TGTGCCAGCAGGGCAGGGGGCCGGAAAGAGACCCAGTACTTC. Encoded protein: CASRAGGRKETQYF. Complete variable domain (other parts from reference TRBV5-4 and TRBJ2-5): ETGVTQSPTHLIKTRGQQVTLRCSSQSGHNTVSWYQQALGQGPQFIFQYYREEENGRGNFPPRFSGLQFPNYSSELNVNALELDDSALYLCASRAGGRKETQYFGPGTRLLVL.

The chain couples TRBV5-1 to TRBJ1-1, with a weak D call TRBD1 (5 bases). V dropped 7 bases and J dropped 1 base, with 17 bases sitting between them. The CDR3 loop spans 15 amino acids. The V gene's germline CDR1 is SGHRS and CDR2 YFSETQ. The CDR3 protein is CASVKGRQKNTEAFF. CDR3 nucleotides: TGCGCCAGCGTTAAGGGAAGACAGAAGAACACTGAAGCTTTCTTT.

For the CDR3, the DNA is TGTGCCAGTACTCTACAGGGTGTAGGTGAAAAACTGTTTTTT. It yields the protein CASTLQGVGEKLFF. The chain couples TRBV19 to TRBJ1-4; TRBD1 might be the D (6 bases). The germline gives CDR1 LNHDA, CDR2 SQIVND (reference sequence). The CDR3 totals 14 residues. V lost 7 bases, J lost 7 bases, and 16 bases lay in between.

The rearrangement links TRBV30 to TRBJ1-6; D might be TRBD1 (5 bases). Germline V lookup: CDR1 GTSNPN, CDR2 SVGIG (reference sequence). The germline V and J ends were trimmed by 4 bases and 3 bases, with 16 bases remaining between them. The length of the CDR3 is 16 residues. This CDR3 is CAWTRIRADYNSPLHF. The CDR3 DNA reads TGTGCCTGGACCAGAATCAGGGCAGACTATAATTCACCCCTCCACTTT.

The genes are TRBV18 and TRBJ2-5; D may be TRBD2 (6 bases). CDR1 and CDR2 (germline): KGHSH, LQKENI. V gave up 1 base and J gave up 7 bases, with 13 bases separating them. The CDR3 is 14 amino acids. CDR3 in amino acids: CASSPLASAGTQYF. The DNA of the CDR3 is TGTGCCAGCTCACCACTTGCTAGCGCGGGGACCCAGTACTTC.

This chain links TRBV11-2 with TRBJ1-3, with D possibly matching TRBD1 (5 bases). The V end lost 5 bases, the J end lost 0 bases, and 17 bases lay between the germline ends. Germline values: CDR1 SGHAT, CDR2 FQNNGV. The CDR3 has 17 residues. The CDR3 DNA sequence: TGTGCCAGCAGCCCACAACGGTTACAGGCCTCTGGAAACACCATATATTTT. Its translation: CASSPQRLQASGNTIYF.

This clone occurred once. The chain carries TRBV27 and TRBJ2-2; 8 bases line up with TRBD1. CDR1 and CDR2 (germline): MNHEY, SMNVEV (reference sequence). The J segment lost 0 bases and the V segment lost 2 bases, leaving 2 bases of the junction unmatched. The CDR3 runs to 16 residues. CDR3 loop: CASSLTGGTNTGELFF. CDR3 nucleotides: TGTGCCAGCAGTTTAACAGGGGGTACGAACACCGGGGAGCTGTTTTTT.

This clone occurred a few times. The chain has TRBV6-1 and TRBJ1-1; D might be TRBD1 (5 bases). Germline V gene lookup returns CDR1 MNHNS and CDR2 SASEGT. V lost 4 bases and J lost 0, with 18 bases in between. The CDR3 runs 17 residues. Here the CDR3 reads CASSGEAGLLMNTEAFF. Here the CDR3 DNA reads TGTGCCAGCAGTGGTGAGGCAGGGCTCTTAATGAACACTGAAGCTTTCTTT.

The chain joins TRBV27 to TRBJ2-3; TRBD1 agrees at 8 bases. Germline values: CDR1 MNHEY, CDR2 SMNVEV (reference sequence). This CDR3 comprises 16 residues. V gave up 6 bases and J gave up 2 bases; unmatched junction bases: 10. CDR3 nucleotide sequence: TGTGCCAGCAGACGGGACAGGACTTACAACACAGATACGCAGTATTTT. Protein: CASRRDRTYNTDTQYF.

J is TRBJ1-2 and V is TRBV5-1; D may be TRBD1 (5 bases). Germline CDR1 SGHRS, CDR2 YFSETQ. The CDR3 contains 13 residues. V was shortened by 5 bases and J by 6 bases, with 14 bases between the two germline ends. CDR3 in amino acids: CASRPSGLHGYTF. In DNA, the CDR3 is TGCGCCAGCAGGCCCTCGGGACTTCATGGCTACACCTTC.

In DNA form, the CDR3 reads TGTGCCAGCAGTTTGGGACAGAATCAGCCCCAGCATTTT. Translated, it gives CASSLGQNQPQHF. The V call is TRBV12-3 or TRBV12-4, the J call TRBJ1-5, with TRBD1 identical over 7 bases. This CDR3 comprises 13 residues. V lost 3 bases to trimming and J lost 4 bases; unmatched junction nucleotides: 0.

This clone has a handful of counts. This sequence joins TRBV18 and TRBJ1-3; a weak D match, TRBD1 (6 bases). Trimming took 2 bases from V and 0 from J, leaving 14 bases between them. CDR1 and CDR2 from the germline V gene are KGHSH and LQKENI. The CDR3 contains 17 residues. CDR3 region: CASSPASTRGSGNTIYF. CDR3 nucleotide sequence: TGTGCCAGCTCACCAGCGAGTACCAGGGGCTCTGGAAACACCATATATTTT.

V is TRBV9 and J is TRBJ2-7; a weak D match, TRBD1 (7 bases). This CDR3 has 14 amino acids. Germline V gene lookup returns CDR1 SGDLS and CDR2 YYNGEE. V was cut by 5 bases and J by 1 base, with 13 bases left in between. The DNA of the CDR3 is TGTGCCAGCAGTCCAGGGGGGTTTTCCTACGAGCAGTACTTC. Protein product: CASSPGGFSYEQYF.

The chain has TRBV6-6 and TRBJ1-1; perhaps TRBD1 as D (5 bases). CDR3 length equals 15 residues. Germline V gene lookup returns CDR1 MNHNY and CDR2 SVGAGI (reference sequence). V lost 6 bases, J lost 6 bases, and 20 bases lay in between. The CDR3 spells CASSRVHLGFPEAFF. Here the CDR3 DNA reads TGTGCCAGCAGCAGGGTCCACCTGGGTTTTCCTGAAGCTTTCTTT.

This clone is a singleton in its sample. The identical CDR3 is also encoded by other nucleotide sequences in the sample. The chain employs TRBV18 and TRBJ2-2; D unclear. This CDR3 has 15 amino acids. CDR1 KGHSH and CDR2 LQKENI come from the germline V gene. Trimming took 3 bases from V and 1 from J, leaving 9 bases between them. The DNA for the CDR3 is TGTGCCAGCTCACCCGATTCTAAGAACACCGGGGAGCTGTTTTTT. This codes for CASSPDSKNTGELFF.

The rearrangement links TRBV6-5 to TRBJ1-6; D gene uncertain. From germline, CDR1 is MNHEY and CDR2 SVGAGI. The CDR3 sequence is 13 residues long. Trimming shortened V by 6 bases and J by 7 bases, and 10 bases separated the two germline ends. The CDR3 spells CASSRDLNSPLHF. In nucleotides, the CDR3 is TGTGCCAGCAGCCGGGATCTAAATTCACCCCTCCACTTT.

Only one count was recorded for this clone. The rearrangement uses TRBV5-1 and TRBJ1-6, with 7 bases identical to TRBD1. Germline V gene sequence: CDR1 SGHRS, CDR2 YFSETQ. V gave up 3 bases and J gave up 5 bases; unmatched junction bases: 5. The CDR3 contains 15 residues. CDR3 sequence reads: CASSSRDSDNSPLHF. The CDR3, as DNA: TGCGCCAGCAGCTCCCGGGACAGCGATAATTCACCCCTCCACTTT.

This clone was recorded a few times. The chain combines TRBV27 with TRBJ2-7; 10 nucleotides match TRBD1. With 3 bases clipped from V and 2 bases from J, the junction kept 4 bases outside the gene matches. This CDR3 comprises 15 residues. Germline V gene data show CDR1 as MNHEY and CDR2 as SMNVEV (reference sequence). CDR3 amino acids: CASSFGQGGPYEQYF. The CDR3 coding sequence is TGTGCCAGCAGTTTCGGACAGGGGGGGCCCTACGAGCAGTACTTC.